Listed here are 30 T cell receptor beta chains from one sample, sequenced in a study of cytomegalovirus exposure and HLA in healthy donors. 13 Jbeta primers and 60 Vbeta primers were used for the PCR. Assay used: immunoSEQ multiplex PCR; TCRdb lists only in-frame clones, some missing. The table includes about 100,000 clones, roughly three fifths detected once. The sample consisted of PBMCs. These receptors were collected from a human donor in good health.

The chain combines TRBV5-1 with TRBJ2-7; possible D gene TRBD2, 5 bases. This CDR3 has 13 residues. Per the germline V gene, CDR1 is SGHRS and CDR2 is YFSETQ. The V gene lost 5 bases and the J gene lost 0 bases, with 9 bases spanning the gap. In nucleotides, the CDR3 is TGCGCCAGCAGTAGCGAGAGCTCCTACGAGCAGTACTTC. As protein: CASSSESSYEQYF.

V gene TRBV6-6 combines with J gene TRBJ1-1, with D perhaps TRBD1 (6 bases). Looked up from germline, CDR1 is MNHNY and CDR2 is SVGAGI (reference sequence). V shed 5 bases and J shed 4 bases, with 11 bases lying between them. The CDR3 runs 13 residues. This CDR3 reads CASSSTGTTEAFF. CDR3 nucleotides: TGTGCCAGCAGTAGTACAGGGACCACTGAAGCTTTCTTT.

This rearrangement joins TRBV4-1 to TRBJ1-1, with 8 bases lining up with TRBD1. Trimming cost V 8 bases and J 7 bases; bases outside gene matches: 12. CDR3 length equals 14 residues. Germline lookup yields CDR1 MGHRA and CDR2 YSYEKL. The CDR3 is CASGRQGAGSEAFF. The DNA of the CDR3 is TGCGCCAGCGGGAGGCAGGGGGCTGGTAGTGAAGCTTTCTTT.

This rearrangement joins TRBV6-1 to TRBJ2-1, with 7 bases lining up with TRBD2. Germline-derived CDR1 and CDR2 are MNHNS and SASEGT. The CDR3 has 15 residues. After removal of 2 bases from V and 8 bases from J, the junction contained 9 bases not matched to a gene. CDR3 amino acids: CASSELGGSYDEQFF. CDR3 in DNA: TGTGCCAGCAGTGAACTCGGCGGGAGTTATGATGAGCAGTTCTTC.

The rearrangement links TRBV28 to TRBJ1-1; D is uncertain. This CDR3 has 14 residues. V was shortened by 3 bases and J by 0 bases, with 8 bases between the two germline ends. Germline lookup yields CDR1 MDHEN and CDR2 SYDVKM. The CDR3 sequence: CASSFLLVNTEAFF. The CDR3 nucleotides are TGTGCCAGCAGTTTTCTACTCGTGAACACTGAAGCTTTCTTT.

V and J are TRBV27 and TRBJ2-1; 10 bases align to TRBD2. Germline assignment: CDR1 MNHEY and CDR2 SMNVEV (reference sequence). V lost 8 bases, J lost 0 bases, and 4 bases stayed unmatched. The CDR3 length is 15 residues. The DNA of the CDR3 is TGTGCCAGCGAGGCTAGCGGGAGCTCCTACAATGAGCAGTTCTTC. Amino acids: CASEASGSSYNEQFF.

This clone appeared a single time. J is TRBJ1-2 and V is TRBV4-1; D perhaps matches TRBD1 (5 bases). The V and J ends lost 0 bases and 2 bases respectively, with 10 bases between them. The V gene's germline CDR1 is MGHRA and CDR2 YSYEKL. The CDR3 is 15 residues long. The CDR3 reads CASSQDGAGNYGYTF. DNA of the CDR3: TGCGCCAGCAGCCAAGATGGGGCAGGGAACTATGGCTACACCTTC.

The chain carries TRBV10-1 and TRBJ2-7, with TRBD1 identical over 10 bases. The germline CDR1 and CDR2 sequences are WNHNN and SYGVQD (reference sequence). This CDR3 is 15 amino acids long. Losses at the gene ends were 6 bases for V and 5 bases for J; bases not matched to a gene: 10. CDR3 nucleotide sequence: TGCGCCAGCAGCTCGGGACAGGGGAACAGGCACGAGCAGTACTTC. Its protein is CASSSGQGNRHEQYF.

This clone was found once. V gene TRBV7-9 combines with J gene TRBJ2-5; 13 bases agree with TRBD2. Germline CDR1 SEHNR, CDR2 FQNEAQ (reference sequence). The CDR3 covers 16 residues. Trimming at V came to 4 bases and at J to 3 bases, leaving 5 bases not matched to a gene. The CDR3 region has the DNA TGTGCCAGCAGCTCCACTAGCGGGAGGGCGGAAGAGACCCAGTACTTC. Translation gives CASSSTSGRAEETQYF.

The J gene is TRBJ2-7, the V gene TRBV4-1; weak D call: TRBD2 (6 bases). This CDR3 is 14 amino acids long. Germline values: CDR1 MGHRA, CDR2 YSYEKL. The V and J ends lost 2 bases and 2 bases respectively, with 10 bases between them. DNA of the CDR3: TGCGCCAGCAGCCAACAGGGCGGGGCCTACGAGCAGTACTTC. Encoded protein: CASSQQGGAYEQYF.

The rearrangement joins TRBV19 to TRBJ2-1, with D tentatively TRBD2 (6 bases). Germline loops: CDR1 LNHDA, CDR2 SQIVND (reference sequence). The CDR3 covers 15 residues. The germline V and J ends were trimmed by 1 base and 6 bases, with 13 bases remaining between them. The CDR3 DNA is TGTGCCAGTAGTATAGTAAGCGGAGGGGTCAATGAGCAGTTCTTC. Translated, it gives CASSIVSGGVNEQFF.

The J gene is TRBJ2-1, the V gene TRBV5-6; TRBD2 matches at 14 bases. This CDR3 spans 16 amino acids. The germline CDR1 and CDR2 sequences are SGHDT and YYEEEE. J was trimmed by 9 bases and V by 1 base; bases with no gene match: 6. CDR3 sequence: CASSLSGTSGRSEQFF. In DNA, the CDR3 is TGTGCCAGCAGCTTGTCCGGGACTAGCGGGAGAAGTGAGCAGTTCTTC.

This chain links TRBV12-5 with TRBJ2-1; TRBD2 matches 9 bases. Germline trimming cut 4 bases from V and 3 bases from J; bases unmatched to any gene: 10. The CDR3 extends over 17 amino acids. Germline V gene lookup returns CDR1 LGHNT and CDR2 FRNRAP. The CDR3 reads CASGSPFAGGLYNEQFF. CDR3 DNA: TGTGCTAGTGGTTCCCCCTTCGCGGGAGGGCTCTACAATGAGCAGTTCTTC. Filled out from reference TRBV12-5 and TRBJ2-1, the complete variable domain reads DARVTQTPRHKVTEMGQEVTMRCQPILGHNTVFWYRQTMMQGLELLAYFRNRAPLDDSGMPKDRFSAEMPDATLATLKIQPSEPRDSAVYFCASGSPFAGGLYNEQFFGPGTRLTVL.

The chain recombines TRBV6-5 with TRBJ1-1, with D maybe TRBD1 (5 bases). Trimming left V 2 bases short and J 1 base short, with 8 bases between. This CDR3 is 14 amino acids long. Germline V gene lookup returns CDR1 MNHEY and CDR2 SVGAGI. CDR3 in amino acids: CASSYAGKNTEAFF. In DNA, the CDR3 is TGTGCCAGCAGTTACGCAGGGAAGAACACTGAAGCTTTCTTT.

This clone turned up a few times. The rearrangement links TRBV5-1 to TRBJ2-7; a possible D gene is TRBD1 (6 bases). V lost 0 bases and J lost 5, with 15 bases in between. From germline, CDR1 is SGHRS and CDR2 YFSETQ. The CDR3 totals 15 residues. The CDR3 region is CASSLGSGHFNEQYF. DNA of the CDR3: TGCGCCAGCAGCTTGGGTTCGGGACATTTTAACGAGCAGTACTTC.

V usage is TRBV18 and J usage is TRBJ1-5, with 8 bases identical to TRBD1. The CDR3 is made up of 13 amino acids. V lost 4 bases and J lost 7; bases outside the gene matches: 3. CDR1 is KGHSH and CDR2 is LQKENI in the germline V gene. CDR3 amino acids: CASSLTGDQPQHF. CDR3 DNA sequence: TGTGCCAGCTCACTGACAGGGGACCAGCCCCAGCATTTT.

The rearrangement links TRBV7-3 to TRBJ2-3; perhaps TRBD2 as D (6 bases). Between the trimmed V and J ends, which lost 3 bases and 4 bases, there was a span of 8 bases. The CDR3 runs to 13 residues. Germline V CDR1 and CDR2: SGHTA, FQGTGA. CDR3 protein: CASSFGSADTQYF. The DNA of the CDR3 is TGTGCCAGCAGCTTCGGGAGTGCAGATACGCAGTATTTT. The variable domain in full, with the rest retrieved from reference TRBV7-3 and TRBJ2-3, is GAGVSQTPSNKVTEKGKYVELRCDPISGHTALYWYRQSLGQGPEFLIYFQGTGAADDSGLPNDRFFAVRPEGSVSTLKIQRTERGDSAVYLCASSFGSADTQYFGPGTRLTVL.

The V call is TRBV14, the J call TRBJ2-1, with a tentative D call TRBD2 (5 bases). V was pared by 3 bases and J by 7 bases, with 10 bases between. The germline V gene has CDR1 SGHDN and CDR2 FVKESK. The CDR3 spans 13 residues. CDR3 protein: CASSHGLANEQFF. CDR3 bases: TGTGCCAGCAGCCACGGACTTGCGAATGAGCAGTTCTTC.

The chain has TRBV5-4 and TRBJ1-1; unclear D gene. The CDR3 spans 13 residues. V lost 5 bases and J 1 base, leaving 9 bases between the germline ends. Germline V lookup: CDR1 SGHNT, CDR2 YYREEE (reference sequence). The CDR3 spells CASSFRQNTEAFF. The CDR3 DNA is TGTGCCAGCAGTTTTCGACAGAACACTGAAGCTTTCTTT.

The V gene is TRBV29-1, the J gene TRBJ1-1, with TRBD1 identical over 10 bases. V lost 4 bases, J lost 4 bases, and 3 bases stayed unmatched. The length of the CDR3 is 13 residues. Germline CDR1 is SQVTM and CDR2 is ANQGSEA. The CDR3 DNA is TGCAGCGTTGGGGGACAGGGGATCACTGAAGCTTTCTTT. It yields the protein CSVGGQGITEAFF.

This clone showed up just once. The chain combines TRBV2 with TRBJ2-7; TRBD1 is a possible D gene (5 bases). V was cut by 4 bases and J by 2 bases, with 9 bases left in between. Germline CDR1 SNHLY, CDR2 FYNNEI. CDR3 length equals 13 residues. The CDR3, as DNA: TGTGCCAGCAGTGGGCAGGGAACCTACGAGCAGTACTTC. Amino acids: CASSGQGTYEQYF.

The chain recombines TRBV27 with TRBJ2-3; weak D call: TRBD2 (5 bases). With 5 bases removed from V and 3 bases from J, the gap between germline ends came to 9 bases. Germline-derived CDR1 and CDR2 are MNHEY and SMNVEV (reference sequence). CDR3 length: 13 amino acids. The CDR3 sequence: CASSHGRTDTQYF. In nucleotides, the CDR3 is TGTGCCAGCAGTCATGGGAGAACAGATACGCAGTATTTT.

DNA for the CDR3: TGTGCCAGTAAAGGGACAGGGGGCTTGAACACTGAAGCTTTCTTT. Translated, it gives CASKGTGGLNTEAFF. The gene calls are TRBV19 and TRBJ1-1, with 12 bases fitting TRBD1. CDR1 and CDR2 from the germline V gene are LNHDA and SQIVND (reference sequence). J lost 0 bases, V lost 7 bases, and 3 bases had no gene match. The CDR3 loop spans 15 amino acids. Full variable domain (remainder filled in from reference TRBV19 and TRBJ1-1): DGGITQSPKYLFRKEGQNVTLSCEQNLNHDAMYWYRQDPGQGLRLIYYSQIVNDFQKGDIAEGYSVSREKKESFPLTVTSAQKNPTAFYLCASKGTGGLNTEAFFGQGTRLTVV.

The chain combines TRBV6-1 with TRBJ1-3; a weak D match, TRBD1 (5 bases). The V gene lost 4 bases and the J gene lost 0 bases, with 10 bases spanning the gap. Germline lookup yields CDR1 MNHNS and CDR2 SASEGT. CDR3 length: 15 amino acids. CDR3 bases: TGTGCCAGCAGTGGAGGACAAAACTCTGGAAACACCATATATTTT. Translation gives CASSGGQNSGNTIYF.

The V gene is TRBV5-6, the J gene TRBJ2-7; 8 bases line up with TRBD2. The CDR3 contains 16 residues. Germline loops: CDR1 SGHDT, CDR2 YYEEEE. J was trimmed by 3 bases and V by 3 bases; bases with no gene match: 11. The CDR3, as DNA: TGTGCCAGCAGCTGGGGTGGGGTAGCGGGATTCTACGAGCAGTACTTC. Translation: CASSWGGVAGFYEQYF.

J is TRBJ2-3 and V is TRBV30, with a weak D call TRBD1 (5 bases). This CDR3 spans 15 amino acids. The V end lost 2 bases, the J end lost 8 bases, and 20 bases lay between the germline ends. CDR1 is GTSNPN, CDR2 SVGIG, per germline (reference sequence). DNA of the CDR3: TGTGCCTGGAGTTTAGGGGCAGGAGAACCAGGTACGCAGTATTTT. Its protein is CAWSLGAGEPGTQYF.

The V call is TRBV27, the J call TRBJ1-5; D gene unclear. The CDR3 is 14 residues long. V was pared by 3 bases and J by 7 bases, with 13 bases between. Germline loops: CDR1 MNHEY, CDR2 SMNVEV (reference sequence). The CDR3 here is CASSFKGVHQPQHF. The CDR3 DNA reads TGTGCCAGCAGTTTTAAGGGAGTTCACCAGCCCCAGCATTTT.

This clone has a single count. V is TRBV5-1 and J is TRBJ2-3, with D possibly TRBD2 on 6 matching bases. The germline gives CDR1 SGHRS, CDR2 YFSETQ. The CDR3 runs to 14 residues. Trimming took 5 bases from V and 5 from J, leaving 15 bases between them. Here the CDR3 DNA reads TGCGCCAGCAGTTTGAGGGGAGCGGGAGATACGCAGTATTTT. It is translated as CASSLRGAGDTQYF.

Of note for this clone: One end of the junction varies from germline; a read error may be responsible. The chain recombines TRBV6-4 with TRBJ1-1; weak D call: TRBD1 (5 bases). The length of the CDR3 is 19 residues. The V gene's germline CDR1 is MRHNA and CDR2 SNTAGT. The CDR3 loop is CDSSSMGPQVGVRNTEAFF. CDR3 DNA sequence: TGTGACAGCAGCTCCATGGGGCCGCAGGTAGGGGTACGGAACACTGAAGCTTTCTTT.

V is TRBV25-1 and J is TRBJ2-5; possibly TRBD2 for D (7 bases). The CDR3 extends over 16 amino acids. The V gene's germline CDR1 is MGHDK and CDR2 SYGVNS. The V end lost 7 bases, the J end lost 3 bases, and 21 bases lay between the germline ends. This CDR3 reads CASTEDGGAVEETQYF. Written as DNA, the CDR3 is TGTGCCAGCACCGAAGATGGGGGGGCAGTGGAAGAGACCCAGTACTTC.